This T cell receptor (beta chain) was found in a study of cytomegalovirus exposure and HLA in healthy donors. This clone has only one observation. Its matching antigen is unknown. The PCR used 60 Vbeta and 13 Jbeta primers. Authors' processing steps: There were some 87 million unique TCR beta chains by a later count, and around 10 million of them were shared. Libraries were prepared by immunoSEQ multiplex PCR; TCRdb keeps only in-frame clonotypes and omits some of them. The DNA gave D and trimming, while V, J and clone size come from that table. Here the sample spans under 150,000 clones, approximately 75% being singletons. Study conclusions and caveats: Later examination showed HLA-associated TCR beta chains had greater clonal expansion than equally common others.

This receptor was taken from a woman in her thirties or forties in good health and CMV-seropositive. The sequencing sample was made of PBMCs.

The chain's CDR3 is CASSYGARGRWGYTF. In DNA form, the CDR3 reads TGTGCCAGCAGTTACGGGGCGAGGGGGCGATGGGGCTACACCTTC. The chain recombines TRBV6-5 with TRBJ1-2; 7 bases match TRBD1. Germline V gives CDR1 MNHEY, CDR2 SVGAGI. With 2 bases clipped from V and 8 bases from J, the junction kept 11 bases outside the gene matches. CDR3 length equals 15 residues.